This entry lists 17 T cell receptor beta chains sequenced from one sample in a study of glioma-infiltrating T cells after dendritic cell vaccination. Using immunoSEQ multiplex PCR, the repertoire was profiled, and TCRdb retains in-frame clones only, with some absent. The sample lists tens of thousands of clones; about 76% were seen once. Sequences were derived from blood, sampled before dendritic cell vaccination. The receptors stem from a human donor with glioblastoma.

The V call is TRBV18, the J call TRBJ1-1, with D possibly matching TRBD1 (6 bases). With 6 bases removed from V and 5 bases from J, the gap between germline ends came to 13 bases. The CDR3 has 13 amino acids. The germline CDR1 and CDR2 sequences are KGHSH and LQKENI. CDR3 sequence reads: CASSGVQGTEAFF. CDR3 coding DNA: TGTGCCAGCTCGGGTGTACAGGGAACTGAAGCTTTCTTT.

The genes are TRBV14 and TRBJ1-6; 10 nucleotides align to TRBD1. Germline loops: CDR1 SGHDN, CDR2 FVKESK. The CDR3 length is 17 residues. J was trimmed by 5 bases and V by 1 base; bases with no gene match: 5. The CDR3 region has the DNA TGTGCCAGCAGCCAAGTACCGGGACAGGGGAATAATTCACCCCTCCACTTT. Translating it yields CASSQVPGQGNNSPLHF.

The V call is TRBV5-4, the J call TRBJ1-1; TRBD1 matches at 10 bases. Unmatched junction bases numbered 7, after V lost 4 bases and J lost 4 bases. CDR1 and CDR2 from the germline V gene are SGHNT and YYREEE (reference sequence). This CDR3 is built from 15 residues. CDR3 protein: CASSGDRGRVTEAFF. In nucleotides, the CDR3 is TGTGCCAGCAGCGGAGACAGGGGGCGAGTCACTGAAGCTTTCTTT.

Note on this clone: Other nucleotide sequences in the sample specify the same CDR3. The chain carries TRBV5-1 and TRBJ2-1; maybe TRBD1 (6 bases). The length of the CDR3 is 15 residues. V was trimmed by 0 bases and J by 0 bases, leaving 7 bases between them. Germline assignment: CDR1 SGHRS and CDR2 YFSETQ. The CDR3 here is CASSLEGGSYNEQFF. DNA of the CDR3: TGCGCCAGCAGCTTGGAAGGGGGCTCCTACAATGAGCAGTTCTTC. Looking up the rest from reference TRBV5-1 and TRBJ2-1 gives the full variable domain: KAGVTQTPRYLIKTRGQQVTLSCSPISGHRSVSWYQQTPGQGLQFLFEYFSETQRNKGNFPGRFSGRQFSNSRSEMNVSTLELGDSALYLCASSLEGGSYNEQFFGPGTRLTVL.

V gene TRBV21-1 combines with J gene TRBJ2-7; the D segment call TRBD2 is taken from the table without a DNA check. TRBV21-1 is a pseudogene. The CDR3 has 13 residues. CDR3: CASSKVGRGEQYF. The CDR3 DNA follows: TGTGCCAGCAGCAAAGTCGGGAGGGGCGAGCAGTACTTC.

This clone was seen a handful of times. The J gene is TRBJ2-1, the V gene TRBV5-5; possibly TRBD2 for D (5 bases). Germline-derived CDR1 and CDR2 are SGHKS and YYEKEE (reference sequence). The CDR3 contains 15 residues. V was cut by 1 base and J by 5 bases, with 13 bases left in between. CDR3 in DNA: TGTGCCAGCAGCTTGTTGGTACTAGTTAACAATGAGCAGTTCTTC. Encoded protein: CASSLLVLVNNEQFF.

The V and J genes are TRBV7-9 and TRBJ2-1; 9 nucleotides line up with TRBD1. V lost 6 bases, J lost 5 bases, and 8 bases stayed unmatched. The CDR3 extends over 15 amino acids. Germline V gene sequence: CDR1 SEHNR, CDR2 FQNEAQ (reference sequence). CDR3 coding DNA: TGTGCCAGCAGTTTCGACAGGGGGAAGAACAATGAGCAGTTCTTC. Translating it yields CASSFDRGKNNEQFF.

This clone turned up a few times. The V and J genes are TRBV6-6 and TRBJ1-2, with D hard to call. Germline lookup yields CDR1 MNHNY and CDR2 SVGAGI (reference sequence). V shed 6 bases and J shed 4 bases, with 18 bases lying between them. This CDR3 contains 15 residues. CDR3 coding DNA: TGTGCCAGCAGCCACGATGGAGGCGGCGGCTATGGCTACACCTTC. Translation: CASSHDGGGGYGYTF.

The V call is TRBV10-3, the J call TRBJ1-2; D remains unclear. The V end was cut by 3 bases, the J end by 3 bases, with 8 bases between. CDR1 is ENHRY and CDR2 is SYGVKD in the germline V gene. The CDR3 totals 13 residues. The CDR3 DNA is TGTGCCATCAGTGAAGGGAGGGACTATGGCTACACCTTC. It is translated as CAISEGRDYGYTF.

For the CDR3, the DNA is TGCGCCAGCGGGAGACTGATGGAGAGTACAGATACGCAGTATTTT. This gives the protein CASGRLMESTDTQYF. The V gene is TRBV5-1, the J gene TRBJ2-3; D possibly corresponds to TRBD2 (5 bases). The germline V gene encodes CDR1 SGHRS and CDR2 YFSETQ. V was clipped by 7 bases and J by 3 bases, with 18 bases between them. This CDR3 spans 15 amino acids.

The CDR3 sequence: CASYLAGAYNEQFF. As DNA, the CDR3 is TGTGCCAGCTATCTAGCGGGGGCCTACAATGAGCAGTTCTTC. This sequence joins TRBV6-6 and TRBJ2-1; 10 bases line up with TRBD2. The germline V gene has CDR1 MNHNY and CDR2 SVGAGI (reference sequence). The CDR3 length is 14 residues. The V segment lost 8 bases and the J segment 2 bases; nucleotides outside the gene matches: 3.

The chain is built from TRBV7-8 and TRBJ1-3; the D is unclear. The V end lost 0 bases, the J end lost 7 bases, and 10 bases lay between the germline ends. The CDR3 contains 14 residues. Germline values: CDR1 SGHVS, CDR2 FQNEAQ. This chain's CDR3 is CASSLAGLENTIYF. The CDR3 DNA sequence: TGTGCCAGCAGCTTAGCAGGCTTGGAGAACACCATATATTTT.

This clone appeared a single time. J is TRBJ1-3 and V is TRBV7-9; 7 nucleotides match TRBD1. The CDR3 runs to 16 residues. CDR1 SEHNR and CDR2 FQNEAQ come from the germline V gene (reference sequence). V shed 5 bases and J 4 bases; nucleotides not matched to a gene: 11. The CDR3 here is CASSPLTTGRGNTIYF. For the CDR3, the DNA is TGTGCCAGCAGCCCATTAACGACAGGGAGGGGAAACACCATATATTTT.

The chain couples TRBV10-3 to TRBJ1-2, with 9 bases that match TRBD1. V lost 7 bases to trimming and J lost 7 bases; unmatched junction nucleotides: 4. Germline-derived CDR1 and CDR2 are ENHRY and SYGVKD. The CDR3 is made up of 12 amino acids. The CDR3 DNA reads TGTGCCATCACCGGGACAGGGTTTGGCTACACCTTC. Residues: CAITGTGFGYTF.

CDR3 sequence: CASSQGQGYTEAFF. Written as DNA, the CDR3 is TGCGCCAGCAGCCAGGGACAGGGATACACTGAAGCTTTCTTT. The gene calls are TRBV4-1 and TRBJ1-1; 9 nucleotides align to TRBD1. The CDR3 contains 14 residues. The trim removed 3 bases at V and 3 bases at J, leaving 2 bases unmatched. Germline V gene lookup returns CDR1 MGHRA and CDR2 YSYEKL.

This clone was recorded once. The chain couples TRBV5-1 to TRBJ2-1; 8 nucleotides align to TRBD2. Germline CDR1 SGHRS, CDR2 YFSETQ. Losses at the gene ends were 0 bases for V and 7 bases for J; bases not matched to a gene: 6. The CDR3 spans 15 residues. The chain's CDR3 is CASSLAAGVWNEQFF. Written as DNA, the CDR3 is TGCGCCAGCAGCTTGGCAGCGGGGGTTTGGAATGAGCAGTTCTTC.

This clone appeared once. This chain connects TRBV15 to TRBJ1-2; D might be TRBD1 (5 bases). This CDR3 is built from 14 residues. Germline CDR1 and CDR2: LNHNV and YYDKDF (reference sequence). The germline V and J ends were trimmed by 0 bases and 6 bases, with 11 bases remaining between them. CDR3 DNA: TGTGCCACCAGCAGAGATCTAGGGGTCCATGGCTACACCTTC. Its translation: CATSRDLGVHGYTF.